This TCR beta chain was identified during a study of cytomegalovirus exposure and HLA in healthy donors. Produced via immunoSEQ multiplex PCR; TCRdb's table is partial and in-frame only. The sample has fewer than 120,000 clones; 88% are singletons. The CDR3 covers 16 residues. CDR1 is SGHNT, CDR2 YYREEE, per germline (reference sequence). V trimming: 4 bases; J trimming: 0 bases; junction bases outside the gene matches: 6. Sequencing was done on a sample of PBMCs. This receptor was obtained from a woman in her twenties or thirties in good health and CMV-seropositive. The chain joins TRBV5-4 to TRBJ2-7, with 11 bases aligning to TRBD2. Written as DNA, the CDR3 is TGTGCCAGCAGCCAAACCACTAGCGGGAGCTCCTACGAGCAGTACTTC. It translates to CASSQTTSGSSYEQYF.